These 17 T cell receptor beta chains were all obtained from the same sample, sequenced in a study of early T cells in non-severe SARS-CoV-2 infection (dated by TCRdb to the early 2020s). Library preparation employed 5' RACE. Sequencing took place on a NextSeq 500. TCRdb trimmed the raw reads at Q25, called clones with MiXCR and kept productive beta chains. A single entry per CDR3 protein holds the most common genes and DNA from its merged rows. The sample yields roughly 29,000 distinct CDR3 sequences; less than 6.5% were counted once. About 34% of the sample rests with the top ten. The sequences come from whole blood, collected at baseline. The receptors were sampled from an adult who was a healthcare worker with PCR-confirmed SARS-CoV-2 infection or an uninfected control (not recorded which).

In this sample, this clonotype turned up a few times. The CDR3 region is CASSLSGGDYNEQFF. CDR3 in DNA: TGTGCCAGCAGTCTTAGCGGGGGGGACTACAATGAGCAGTTCTTC. This rearrangement joins TRBV9 to TRBJ2-1, with 11 bases identical to TRBD2. From germline, CDR1 is SGDLS and CDR2 YYNGEE. The trim removed 5 bases at V and 3 bases at J, leaving 4 bases unmatched. This CDR3 is built from 15 residues.

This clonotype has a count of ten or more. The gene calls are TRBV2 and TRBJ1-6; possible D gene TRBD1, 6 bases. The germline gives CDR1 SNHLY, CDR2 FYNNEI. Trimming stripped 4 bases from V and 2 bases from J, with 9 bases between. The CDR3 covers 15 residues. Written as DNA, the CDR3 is TGTGCCAGCAGTGCGGACAGTCCCTATAATTCACCCCTCCACTTT. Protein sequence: CASSADSPYNSPLHF.

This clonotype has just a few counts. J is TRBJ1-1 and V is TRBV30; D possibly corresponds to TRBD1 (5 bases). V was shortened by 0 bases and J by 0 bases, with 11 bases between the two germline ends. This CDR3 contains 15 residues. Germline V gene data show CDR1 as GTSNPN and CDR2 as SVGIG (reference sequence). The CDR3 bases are TGTGCCTGGAGTGTCCAGCGGGGGGTGAACACTGAAGCTTTCTTT. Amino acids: CAWSVQRGVNTEAFF.

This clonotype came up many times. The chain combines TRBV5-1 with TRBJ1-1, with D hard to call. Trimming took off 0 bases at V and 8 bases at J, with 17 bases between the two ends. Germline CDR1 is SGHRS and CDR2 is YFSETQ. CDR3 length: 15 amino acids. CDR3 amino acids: CASSLGPSAGLEAFF. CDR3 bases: TGCGCCAGCAGCTTGGGTCCCTCAGCAGGACTGGAAGCTTTCTTT. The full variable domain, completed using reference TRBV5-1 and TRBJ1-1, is KAGVTQTPRYLIKTRGQQVTLSCSPISGHRSVSWYQQTPGQGLQFLFEYFSETQRNKGNFPGRFSGRQFSNSRSEMNVSTLELGDSALYLCASSLGPSAGLEAFFGQGTRLTVV.

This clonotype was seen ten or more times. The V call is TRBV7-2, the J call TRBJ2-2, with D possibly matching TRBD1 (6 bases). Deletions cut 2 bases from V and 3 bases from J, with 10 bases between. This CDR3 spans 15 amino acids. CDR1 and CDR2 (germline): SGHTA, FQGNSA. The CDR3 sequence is CASSLQRTDTGELFF. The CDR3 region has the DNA TGTGCCAGCAGCTTACAACGGACAGACACCGGGGAGCTGTTTTTT. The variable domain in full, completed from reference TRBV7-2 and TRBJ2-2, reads GAGVSQSPSNKVTEKGKDVELRCDPISGHTALYWYRQSLGQGLEFLIYFQGNSAPDKSGLPSDRFSAERTGGSVSTLTIQRTQQEDSAVYLCASSLQRTDTGELFFGEGSRLTVL.

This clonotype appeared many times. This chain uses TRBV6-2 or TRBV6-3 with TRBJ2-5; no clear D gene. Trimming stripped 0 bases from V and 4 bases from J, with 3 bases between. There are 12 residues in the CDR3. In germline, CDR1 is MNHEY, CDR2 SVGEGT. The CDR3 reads CASSYSTETQYF. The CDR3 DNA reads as TGTGCCAGCAGTTACTCGACAGAGACCCAGTACTTC.

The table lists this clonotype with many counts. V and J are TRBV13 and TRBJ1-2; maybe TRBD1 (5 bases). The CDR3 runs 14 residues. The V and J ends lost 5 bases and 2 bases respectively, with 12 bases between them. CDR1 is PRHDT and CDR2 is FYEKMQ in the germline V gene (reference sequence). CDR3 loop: CASSRGRPNYGYTF. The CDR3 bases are TGTGCCAGCAGCCGGGGCAGACCGAACTATGGCTACACCTTC. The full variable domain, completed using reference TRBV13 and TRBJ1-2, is AAGVIQSPRHLIKEKRETATLKCYPIPRHDTVYWYQQGPGQDPQFLISFYEKMQSDKGSIPDRFSAQQFSDYHSELNMSSLELGDSALYFCASSRGRPNYGYTFGSGTRLTVV.

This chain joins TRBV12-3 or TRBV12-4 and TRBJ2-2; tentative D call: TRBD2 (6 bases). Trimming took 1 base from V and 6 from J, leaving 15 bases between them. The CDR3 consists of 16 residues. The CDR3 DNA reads TGTGCCAGCAGTTTAGTCGGAGGGTCCTCCTCCGGGGAGCTGTTTTTT. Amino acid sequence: CASSLVGGSSSGELFF.

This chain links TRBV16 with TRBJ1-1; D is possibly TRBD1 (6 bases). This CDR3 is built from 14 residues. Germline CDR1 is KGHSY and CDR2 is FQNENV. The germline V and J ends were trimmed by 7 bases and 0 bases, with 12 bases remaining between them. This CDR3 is CASKVGQMNTEAFF. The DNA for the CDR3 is TGTGCCAGCAAAGTTGGACAGATGAACACTGAAGCTTTCTTT.

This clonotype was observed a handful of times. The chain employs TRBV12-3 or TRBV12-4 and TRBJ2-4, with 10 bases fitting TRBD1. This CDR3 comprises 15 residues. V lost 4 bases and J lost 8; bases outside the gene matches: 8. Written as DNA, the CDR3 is TGTGCCAGCAGTTCCGTGGACAGGGGGAACCACATTCAGTACTTC. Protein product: CASSSVDRGNHIQYF.

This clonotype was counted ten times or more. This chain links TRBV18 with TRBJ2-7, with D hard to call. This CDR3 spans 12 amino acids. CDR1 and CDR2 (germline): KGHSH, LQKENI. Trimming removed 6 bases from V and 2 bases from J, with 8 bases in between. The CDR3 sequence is CASSDVTYEQYF. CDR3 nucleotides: TGTGCCAGCTCCGATGTAACCTACGAGCAGTACTTC.

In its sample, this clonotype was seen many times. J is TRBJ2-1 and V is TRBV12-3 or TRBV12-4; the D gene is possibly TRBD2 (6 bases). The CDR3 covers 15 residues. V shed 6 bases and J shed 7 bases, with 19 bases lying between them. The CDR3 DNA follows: TGTGCCAGCAGCCCCGCCCCGCAGGGAGGTAATGAGCAGTTCTTC. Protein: CASSPAPQGGNEQFF.

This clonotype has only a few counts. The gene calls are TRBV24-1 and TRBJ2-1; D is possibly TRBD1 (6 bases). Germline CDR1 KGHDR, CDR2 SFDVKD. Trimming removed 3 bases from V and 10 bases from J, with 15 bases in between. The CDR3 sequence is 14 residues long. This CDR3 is CATSDPTSQGEQFF. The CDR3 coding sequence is TGTGCCACCAGTGATCCCACATCGCAGGGGGAGCAGTTCTTC.

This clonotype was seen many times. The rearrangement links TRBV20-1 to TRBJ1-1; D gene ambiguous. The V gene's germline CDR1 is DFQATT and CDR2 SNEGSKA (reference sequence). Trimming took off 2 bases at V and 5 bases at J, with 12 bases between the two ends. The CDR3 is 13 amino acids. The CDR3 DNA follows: TGCAGTGCTAGACTAGGAAGAAGGACTGAAGCTTTCTTT. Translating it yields CSARLGRRTEAFF.

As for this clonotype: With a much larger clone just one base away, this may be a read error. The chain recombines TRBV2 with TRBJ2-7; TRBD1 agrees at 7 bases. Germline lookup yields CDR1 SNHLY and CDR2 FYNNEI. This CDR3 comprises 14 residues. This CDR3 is CASLGTAVSYEQNF. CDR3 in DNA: TGTGCCAGCCTCGGGACAGCCGTTTCCTACGAGCAGAACTTC.

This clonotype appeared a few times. DNA of the CDR3: TGCGCCAGCAGAAAGCCCGGCTGGGATTCTAGCACAGATACGCAGTATTTT. Translation gives CASRKPGWDSSTDTQYF. The J gene is TRBJ2-3, the V gene TRBV10-2, with D hard to call. Trimming removed 6 bases from V and 0 bases from J, with 19 bases in between. Germline V gene sequence: CDR1 WSHSY, CDR2 SAAADI. The CDR3 totals 17 residues.

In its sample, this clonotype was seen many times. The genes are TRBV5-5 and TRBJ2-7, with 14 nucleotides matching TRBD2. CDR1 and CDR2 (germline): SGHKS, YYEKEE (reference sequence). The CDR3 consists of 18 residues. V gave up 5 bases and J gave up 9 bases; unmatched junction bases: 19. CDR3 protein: CASRKGLAGDGPIRGQYF. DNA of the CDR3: TGTGCCAGCAGGAAGGGACTAGCGGGAGATGGGCCCATACGAGGGCAGTACTTC.